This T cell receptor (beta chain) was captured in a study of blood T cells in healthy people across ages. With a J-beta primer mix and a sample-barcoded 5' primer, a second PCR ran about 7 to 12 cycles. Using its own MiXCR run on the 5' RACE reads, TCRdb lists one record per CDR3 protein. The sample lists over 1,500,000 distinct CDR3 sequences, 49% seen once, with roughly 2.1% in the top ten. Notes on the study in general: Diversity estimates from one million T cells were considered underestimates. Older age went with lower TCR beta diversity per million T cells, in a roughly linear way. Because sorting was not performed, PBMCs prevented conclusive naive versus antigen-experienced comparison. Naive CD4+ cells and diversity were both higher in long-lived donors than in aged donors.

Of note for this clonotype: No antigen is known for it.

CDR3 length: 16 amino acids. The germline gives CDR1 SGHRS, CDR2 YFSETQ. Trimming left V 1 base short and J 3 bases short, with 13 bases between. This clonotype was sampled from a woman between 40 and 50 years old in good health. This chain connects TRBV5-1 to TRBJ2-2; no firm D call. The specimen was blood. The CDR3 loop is CASSLFGPGDTGELFF. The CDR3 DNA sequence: TGCGCCAGCAGCTTGTTCGGGCCTGGGGACACCGGGGAGCTGTTTTTT. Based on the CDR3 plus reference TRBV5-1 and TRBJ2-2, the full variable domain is KAGVTQTPRYLIKTRGQQVTLSCSPISGHRSVSWYQQTPGQGLQFLFEYFSETQRNKGNFPGRFSGRQFSNSRSEMNVSTLELGDSALYLCASSLFGPGDTGELFFGEGSRLTVL.